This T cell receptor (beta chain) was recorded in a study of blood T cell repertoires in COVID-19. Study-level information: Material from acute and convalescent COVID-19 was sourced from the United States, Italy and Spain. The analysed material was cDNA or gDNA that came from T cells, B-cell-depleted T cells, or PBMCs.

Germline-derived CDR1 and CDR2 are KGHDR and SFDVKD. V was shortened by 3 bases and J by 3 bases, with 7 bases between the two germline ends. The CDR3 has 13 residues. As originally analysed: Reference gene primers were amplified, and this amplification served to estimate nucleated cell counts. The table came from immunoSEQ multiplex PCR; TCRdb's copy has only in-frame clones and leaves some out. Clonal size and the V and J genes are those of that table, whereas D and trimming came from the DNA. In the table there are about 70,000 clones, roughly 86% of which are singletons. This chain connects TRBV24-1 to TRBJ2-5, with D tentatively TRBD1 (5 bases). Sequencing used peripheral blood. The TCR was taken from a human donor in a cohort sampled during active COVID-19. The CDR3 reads CATSDGAEETQYF. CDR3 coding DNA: TGTGCCACCAGTGATGGGGCGGAAGAGACCCAGTACTTC.